Sequencing of this TCR beta chain was carried out in a study of T cell clones after liver transplantation (dated by TCRdb to the late 2010s). Turning to the overall study: The samples were obtained from ITN030ST, a randomized trial that attempted immunosuppression withdrawal within 2 years after liver transplantation. Of the eight recipients, three were HCV-positive, while the remaining recipients had been transplanted for non-autoimmune, non-viral indications. Third party-reactive TCRbeta sequences were also identified from pre-transplant MLRs to serve as an antigen-independent comparator for donor-reactive sequences. Until randomization at 12-24 months post-transplant, subjects were given standard immunosuppression, with no induction therapy. Blood samples were collected pre-transplant, then pre-randomization ahead of withdrawal, and finally post-randomization once withdrawal had either been completed or failed. Tolerance was defined as complete withdrawal of immunosuppression for at least one year without a rise in liver enzymes beyond twice the upper limit of normal. After a pre-transplant mixed lymphocyte reaction, TCRbeta sequencing was used to pinpoint donor-reactive T cell clones, which were subsequently tracked in post-transplant blood. Of the 8 liver transplant recipients making up the studied cohort, 3 were classified as tolerant and 5 as non-tolerant. Overall results and qualifications from the work: The conclusions were considered preliminary, being limited by small, heterogeneous patient numbers and non-standardized post-transplant time points. Donor-reactive sequences decreased more than third party-reactive sequences, which suggests partial antigen-specific deletion that was not related to withdrawal success. Circulating donor-reactive CD4 TCRbeta sequences fell significantly post-transplant in most of the 8 subjects, irrespective of tolerance or HCV status. Low numbers of available donor cells limited the measurable donor-reactive repertoire in a couple of subjects. Once repertoire turnover was taken into account, donor-reactive detection showed a significant reduction for CD4 in 7 of 8 subjects and for CD8 in 8 of 8. Without allograft tissue specimens, donor-reactive T cells may have migrated into the graft rather than being deleted.

This clone was counted only a few times. Its antigen is not yet known. Base qualities were left out, and no much larger clone turns up one base away. Thawed unstimulated PBMCs were stained for CD3, CD4 and CD8 and FACS-sorted into CD3+CD4+ and CD3+CD8+ populations. Each of the 8 studied subjects was randomized to immunosuppression withdrawal. The Qiagen DNeasy Blood and Tissue Kit was used to isolate genomic DNA. Using immunoSEQ, frozen genomic DNA was subjected to high-throughput TCRbeta CDR3 sequencing, a process that included PCR amplification, mapping, bias correction and internal controls. The study's processing was this. Only productive rearrangements were retained, and each unique TCRbeta sequence was defined by its CDR3 nucleotide sequence together with its V and J gene. For a sequence to be called donor-reactive, it needed a frequency of at least 0.01% and at least 5-fold expansion in CFSE-low cells compared with unstimulated pre-transplant cells. Per-subject minimum frequency thresholds, based on the lowest-template unstimulated sample, ensured at least 90% detection power. Repertoire turnover was measured by Jensen-Shannon divergence between the top 1000 TCRbeta sequences post- and pre-transplant. Two-sided Fisher's exact tests were used to test for changes in the detection of donor-reactive sequences. As stored in TCRdb, this immuneACCESS dataset retains in-frame rearrangements with V and J assigned. A fraction of the clones does not appear; measured against another copy, unresolved V genes explain less than half of the discrepancy, and the remainder lacks a known reason. The D gene and trimming were derived from the DNA, and the V and J assignments and clone size from that table. Across this sample there are about 70,000 clones, with about four fifths seen only once. Roughly 0.87% of the sample is taken by the ten largest.

The germline V end is reduced by 4 bases and the J end by 10 bases; junction bases left unmatched: 11. The CDR3 starts with the cysteine, ends with the phenylalanine, and has 15 residues. The entry retains the CDR3 DNA only, 45 bases that are in frame from base 1. Reading the germline V gene gives CDR1 SGHRS and CDR2 YFSETQ. Material: CD4+ T cells from blood, obtained 12 months after liver transplant. Recombination joined TRBV5-1 with TRBJ2-1, with 10 central nucleotides matching TRBD1. The receptor was isolated from a human patient who received a liver transplant. Following a transplant, some T lymphocytes may have been derived from the graft donor. The CDR3 region has the sequence CASSRAGTGEEEQFF. In nucleotides, the sequence is TGCGCCAGCAGCAGGGCCGGGACAGGGGAAGAAGAGCAGTTCTTC. Beyond the CDR3, the reference TRBV5-1 and TRBJ2-1 genes provide the residues; the full variable domain reads: KAGVTQTPRYLIKTRGQQVTLSCSPISGHRSVSWYQQTPGQGLQFLFEYFSETQRNKGNFPGRFSGRQFSNSRSEMNVSTLELGDSALYLCASSRAGTGEEEQFFGPGTRLTVL.